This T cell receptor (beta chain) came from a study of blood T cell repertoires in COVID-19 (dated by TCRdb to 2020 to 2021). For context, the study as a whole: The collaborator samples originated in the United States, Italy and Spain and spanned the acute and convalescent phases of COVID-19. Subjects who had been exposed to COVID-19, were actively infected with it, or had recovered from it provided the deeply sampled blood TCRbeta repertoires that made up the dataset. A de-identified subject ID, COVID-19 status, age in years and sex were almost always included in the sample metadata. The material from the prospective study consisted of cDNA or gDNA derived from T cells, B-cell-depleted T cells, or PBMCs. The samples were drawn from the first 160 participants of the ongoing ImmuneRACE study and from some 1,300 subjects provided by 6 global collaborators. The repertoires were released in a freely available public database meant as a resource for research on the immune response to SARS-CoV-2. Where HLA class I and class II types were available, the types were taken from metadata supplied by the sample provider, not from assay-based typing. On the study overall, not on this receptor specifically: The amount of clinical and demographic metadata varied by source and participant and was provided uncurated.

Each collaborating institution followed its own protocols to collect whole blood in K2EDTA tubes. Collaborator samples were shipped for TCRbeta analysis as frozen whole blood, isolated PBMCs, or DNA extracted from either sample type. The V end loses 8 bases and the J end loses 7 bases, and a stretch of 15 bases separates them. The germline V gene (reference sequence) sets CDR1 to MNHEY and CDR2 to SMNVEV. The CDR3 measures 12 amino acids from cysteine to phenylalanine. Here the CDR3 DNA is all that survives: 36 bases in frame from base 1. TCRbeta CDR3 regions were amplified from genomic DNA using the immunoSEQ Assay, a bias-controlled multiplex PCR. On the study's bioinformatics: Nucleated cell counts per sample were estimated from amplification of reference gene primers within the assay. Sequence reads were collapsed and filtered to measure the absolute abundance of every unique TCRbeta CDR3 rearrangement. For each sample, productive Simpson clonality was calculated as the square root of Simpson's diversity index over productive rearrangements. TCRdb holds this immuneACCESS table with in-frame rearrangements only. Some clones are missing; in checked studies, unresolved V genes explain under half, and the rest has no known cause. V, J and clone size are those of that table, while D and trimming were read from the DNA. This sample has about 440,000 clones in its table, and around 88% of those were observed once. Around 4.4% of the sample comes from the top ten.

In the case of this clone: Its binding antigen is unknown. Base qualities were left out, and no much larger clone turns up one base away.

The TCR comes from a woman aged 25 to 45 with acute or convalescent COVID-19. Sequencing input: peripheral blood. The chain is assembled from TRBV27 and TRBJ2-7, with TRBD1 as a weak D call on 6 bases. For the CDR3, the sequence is CASAQIDREQYF. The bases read TGTGCCAGCGCCCAAATCGACAGGGAGCAGTACTTC.